The 29 T cell receptor beta chains presented below share a single source sample, sequenced in a study of T-cell reconstitution after alpha-beta-depleted transplantation in children. Unique molecular identifiers were incorporated during preparation of the TCRbeta library. TCRdb processed the PCR reads anew with MiXCR; each CDR3 protein has one entry. The sample shows 500,000 to 600,000 distinct CDR3 sequences, 25% to 30% of them seen only once. The starting material was PBMCs, obtained before TCRalphabeta/CD19-depleted stem cell transplant. Receptor source: a boy under three years old with Wiskott-Aldrich syndrome, due to receive a stem cell transplant.

This clonotype was seen only a few times. The chain recombines TRBV20-1 with TRBJ1-1, with 12 bases fitting TRBD1. Germline V gene lookup returns CDR1 DFQATT and CDR2 SNEGSKA (reference sequence). V shed 6 bases, J shed 8 bases, and the junction held 13 bases outside the gene matches. The CDR3 spans 15 residues. The CDR3 DNA sequence: TGCAGTGCCCCCCCGGGACAGGGGGCAACTGGAGAAGCTTTCTTT. This translates into CSAPPGQGATGEAFF.

This clonotype has a count of ten or more. The junction departs from the called germline gene at one end, perhaps through a read error. The rearrangement links TRBV5-1 to TRBJ2-5; D tentatively fits TRBD1 or TRBD2 (5 bases each). This CDR3 region has 13 residues. Per the germline V gene, CDR1 is SGHRS and CDR2 is YFSETQ. CDR3 coding DNA: TGTGCCAGCAGCTTAGAGGGGCTAGAGACCCAGTACTTC. Encoded protein: CASSLEGLETQYF.

To note about this clonotype: The junction departs from the called germline gene at one end, perhaps through a read error. This chain joins TRBV20-1 and TRBJ1-1, with 8 bases fitting TRBD1. In germline, CDR1 is DFQATT, CDR2 SNEGSKA (reference sequence). The CDR3 length is 12 residues. CDR3 sequence reads: CIASPDRAKAFF. The CDR3 region has the DNA TGCATTGCTAGCCCGGACAGGGCGAAAGCTTTCTTT.

The chain links TRBV25-1 to TRBJ2-2; 8 positions agree with TRBD1. In germline, CDR1 is MGHDK, CDR2 SYGVNS. The CDR3 sequence is 14 residues long. V lost 6 bases, J lost 5 bases, and 5 bases stayed unmatched. The CDR3 loop reads CASRETGETGELFF. CDR3 DNA: TGTGCCAGCAGAGAGACAGGGGAAACCGGGGAGCTGTTTTTT.

This clonotype was found many times. This chain connects TRBV5-1 to TRBJ2-7; 10 bases align to TRBD1. The CDR3 covers 14 residues. From germline, CDR1 is SGHRS and CDR2 YFSETQ. V gave up 2 bases and J gave up 3 bases; unmatched junction bases: 2. CDR3 sequence: CASSFGTGVYEQYF. The CDR3 DNA sequence: TGCGCCAGCAGCTTTGGGACAGGGGTCTACGAGCAGTACTTC.

This chain joins TRBV12-3 or TRBV12-4 and TRBJ2-1; either TRBD1 or TRBD2 may fit D (6 bases each). The germline V and J ends were trimmed by 2 bases and 5 bases, with 13 bases remaining between them. The CDR3 length is 15 residues. The CDR3 DNA is TGTGCCAGCAGTTTACGGGGGCGAGGGGACAATGAGCAGTTCTTC. It encodes CASSLRGRGDNEQFF.

V and J are TRBV4-1 and TRBJ1-4, with D perhaps TRBD1 (5 bases). The CDR3 consists of 16 residues. Trimming stripped 4 bases from V and 0 bases from J, with 12 bases between. CDR1 is MGHRA, CDR2 YSYEKL, per germline. This CDR3 is CASSLGRLATNEKLFF. The DNA for the CDR3 is TGCGCCAGCAGCCTGGGACGTTTGGCAACTAATGAAAAACTGTTTTTT.

The chain uses TRBV2 and TRBJ2-6, with a weak D call TRBD2 (5 bases). V lost 5 bases and J 1 base, leaving 18 bases between the germline ends. CDR1 is SNHLY, CDR2 FYNNEI, per germline. This CDR3 contains 18 residues. The CDR3 DNA reads TGTGCCAGCAGTTTGCGGAGCAAGGACTCATCTGGGGCCAACGTCCTGACTTTC. Protein sequence: CASSLRSKDSSGANVLTF.

This clonotype has more than one count but fewer than ten. The V call is TRBV10-3, the J call TRBJ2-3; 9 bases are shared with TRBD2. The CDR3 spans 15 residues. V was clipped by 6 bases and J by 3 bases; unmatched bases: 7. The germline V gene encodes CDR1 ENHRY and CDR2 SYGVKD. The CDR3 is CAISRAGGDTDTQYF. The CDR3 DNA reads TGTGCCATCAGCCGAGCGGGAGGAGATACAGATACGCAGTATTTT.

This clonotype came up a few times. The V and J genes are TRBV20-1 and TRBJ2-7; D is undetermined. Germline V gives CDR1 DFQATT, CDR2 SNEGSKA (reference sequence). This CDR3 has 13 residues. The V end was cut by 0 bases, the J end by 2 bases, with 8 bases between. As DNA, the CDR3 is TGCAGTGCTAGAGATGTTGAGGCCTACGAGCAGTACTTC. This translates into CSARDVEAYEQYF.

This clonotype was counted a single time. The V call is TRBV4-1, the J call TRBJ2-5; D might be TRBD2 (6 bases). Germline V CDR1 and CDR2: MGHRA, YSYEKL. V was cut by 1 base and J by 2 bases, with 17 bases left in between. The CDR3 consists of 17 residues. In nucleotides, the CDR3 is TGCGCCAGCAGCCAAGGGGTGAGCGGGTCCTTACAAGAGACCCAGTACTTC. It translates to CASSQGVSGSLQETQYF.

The chain recombines TRBV3-1 with TRBJ2-1; D not certain. CDR3 length: 13 residues. Trimming shortened V by 10 bases and J by 0 bases, and 10 bases separated the two germline ends. Germline assignment: CDR1 LGHDT and CDR2 YNNKEL (reference sequence). The CDR3 DNA reads as TGTGCCACCCGCTTGAGCTCCTACAATGAGCAGTTCTTC. Protein product: CATRLSSYNEQFF.

This clonotype was found many times. V is TRBV4-1 and J is TRBJ1-1, with D possibly matching TRBD1 (5 bases). The CDR3 runs 15 residues. Germline assignment: CDR1 MGHRA and CDR2 YSYEKL. V dropped 5 bases and J dropped 1 base, with 14 bases sitting between them. CDR3 sequence: CASSYIGGANTEAFF. DNA for the CDR3: TGCGCCAGCAGCTATATTGGGGGAGCGAACACTGAAGCTTTCTTT.

The gene calls are TRBV7-8 and TRBJ2-1; D is unclear. V dropped 4 bases and J dropped 0 bases, with 7 bases sitting between them. CDR1 is SGHVS, CDR2 FQNEAQ, per germline. CDR3 length: 14 amino acids. The CDR3: CASSSEVSYNEQFF. CDR3 in DNA: TGTGCCAGCAGCTCCGAGGTCTCCTACAATGAGCAGTTCTTC. The full variable domain, its missing parts supplied by reference TRBV7-8 and TRBJ2-1, is GAGVSQSPRYKVAKRGQDVALRCDPISGHVSLFWYQQALGQGPEFLTYFQNEAQLDKSGLPSDRFFAERPEGSVSTLKIQRTQQEDSAVYLCASSSEVSYNEQFFGPGTRLTVL.

This clonotype was found a few times. The V gene is TRBV10-2, the J gene TRBJ1-6; possible D gene TRBD1, 6 bases. Germline V gives CDR1 WSHSY, CDR2 SAAADI. Trimming took 8 bases from V and 10 from J, leaving 18 bases between them. This CDR3 contains 14 residues. The chain's CDR3 is CASSPQGPVSPLHF. DNA for the CDR3: TGCGCCAGCTCCCCACAGGGTCCGGTCTCACCCCTCCACTTT.

This clonotype came up a few times. The chain recombines TRBV12-3 or TRBV12-4 with TRBJ2-1, with 10 bases fitting TRBD2. The CDR3 length is 15 residues. Trimming at V came to 6 bases and at J to 10 bases, leaving 12 bases not matched to a gene. The DNA of the CDR3 is TGTGCCAGCAGCCAAAGCGGGAGGGCCATTAGCGAGCAGTTCTTC. It encodes CASSQSGRAISEQFF.

The V call is TRBV7-2, the J call TRBJ2-4, with 11 bases matching TRBD2. This CDR3 is built from 18 residues. Germline CDR1 reads SGHTA; CDR2 reads FQGNSA. V lost 3 bases, J lost 1 base, and 8 bases stayed unmatched. The CDR3 loop reads CASSLGLAGGKAKNIQYF. The DNA for the CDR3 is TGTGCCAGCAGCTTGGGGCTAGCGGGAGGAAAGGCCAAAAACATTCAGTACTTC.

This clonotype appeared a few times. The chain has TRBV5-1 and TRBJ1-5; possible D gene TRBD1, 5 bases. Trimming cost V 2 bases and J 1 base, with 10 bases left between them. This CDR3 is built from 15 residues. CDR1 SGHRS and CDR2 YFSETQ come from the germline V gene. For the CDR3, the DNA is TGCGCCAGCAGCTTACGAGGGGCGAGCAATCAGCCCCAGCATTTT. It is translated as CASSLRGASNQPQHF.

This clonotype was observed a few times. The J gene is TRBJ1-4, the V gene TRBV5-1, with 7 bases fitting TRBD1. CDR3 length equals 14 residues. After removal of 2 bases from V and 6 bases from J, the junction contained 4 bases not matched to a gene. The V gene's germline CDR1 is SGHRS and CDR2 YFSETQ. CDR3 region: CASSFFQGDEKLFF. CDR3 DNA: TGCGCCAGCAGCTTCTTCCAGGGGGATGAAAAACTGTTTTTT. Full variable domain (rest looked up from reference TRBV5-1 and TRBJ1-4): KAGVTQTPRYLIKTRGQQVTLSCSPISGHRSVSWYQQTPGQGLQFLFEYFSETQRNKGNFPGRFSGRQFSNSRSEMNVSTLELGDSALYLCASSFFQGDEKLFFGSGTQLSVL.

The chain links TRBV20-1 to TRBJ2-7; TRBD1 matches 7 bases. The V gene's germline CDR1 is DFQATT and CDR2 SNEGSKA (reference sequence). Unmatched junction bases numbered 14, after V lost 5 bases and J lost 7 bases. The CDR3 contains 14 residues. The CDR3 here is CSAVRDRDLGEQYF. The DNA of the CDR3 is TGCAGTGCTGTTCGGGACAGAGACTTGGGGGAGCAGTACTTC.

This clonotype was counted between two and nine times. This rearrangement joins TRBV12-3 or TRBV12-4 to TRBJ1-1, with D uncertain. This CDR3 is 16 amino acids long. V was trimmed by 6 bases and J by 1 base, leaving 18 bases between them. CDR3 in amino acids: CASSAVRLTSNTEAFF. The CDR3 DNA is TGTGCCAGCAGCGCCGTAAGATTGACATCGAACACTGAAGCTTTCTTT.

The CDR3 region is CASSLGLAEKQFF. In nucleotides, the CDR3 is TGTGCCAGCAGCTTGGGACTAGCGGAGAAGCAGTTCTTC. This chain joins TRBV11-3 and TRBJ2-1, with 11 bases fitting TRBD2. The V and J ends lost 3 bases and 11 bases, in that order; junction bases with no gene match: 3. Germline V gene sequence: CDR1 SGHNT, CDR2 YENEEA. This CDR3 is 13 amino acids long.

This clonotype turned up a few times. The chain combines TRBV9 with TRBJ1-1, with D unresolved. The CDR3 runs to 14 residues. Germline CDR1 SGDLS, CDR2 YYNGEE. The V end lost 0 bases, the J end lost 0 bases, and 6 bases lay between the germline ends. Here the CDR3 DNA reads TGTGCCAGCAGCGTAGGACCGCTGAACACTGAAGCTTTCTTT. This sequence encodes CASSVGPLNTEAFF. Full variable domain (rest looked up from reference TRBV9 and TRBJ1-1): DSGVTQTPKHLITATGQRVTLRCSPRSGDLSVYWYQQSLDQGLQFLIQYYNGEERAKGNILERFSAQQFPDLHSELNLSSLELGDSALYFCASSVGPLNTEAFFGQGTRLTVV.

This chain connects TRBV5-1 to TRBJ2-2; D assignment may be TRBD1 or TRBD2 (6 bases each). Per germline, CDR1 SGHRS and CDR2 YFSETQ. The CDR3 is made up of 14 amino acids. Trimming shortened V by 0 bases and J by 6 bases, and 9 bases separated the two germline ends. CDR3 in DNA: TGCGCCAGCAGCTTGGTTCGGGGGCCCGGGGAGCTGTTTTTT. It specifies CASSLVRGPGELFF.

This clonotype was counted only a few times. The junction shows a germline mismatch at one end, possibly a read error. The chain uses TRBV5-1 and TRBJ2-3; possible D gene TRBD1, 6 bases. Germline assignment: CDR1 SGHRS and CDR2 YFSETQ. The CDR3 runs 15 residues. The CDR3 region is CATSGTPDSTDTQYF. The CDR3 bases are TGCGCCACCTCCGGGACACCCGATAGCACAGATACCCAGTATTTT. Full variable domain (remainder filled in from reference TRBV5-1 and TRBJ2-3): KAGVTQTPRYLIKTRGQQVTLSCSPISGHRSVSWYQQTPGQGLQFLFEYFSETQRNKGNFPGRFSGRQFSNSRSEMNVSTLELGDSALYLCATSGTPDSTDTQYFGPGTRLTVL.

V is TRBV5-1 and J is TRBJ1-6; 7 bases map to TRBD1. This CDR3 contains 14 residues. Looked up from germline, CDR1 is SGHRS and CDR2 is YFSETQ. The J segment lost 8 bases and the V segment lost 0 bases, leaving 2 bases of the junction unmatched. The CDR3 sequence is CASSLEGGDSPLHF. The CDR3 DNA follows: TGCGCCAGCAGCTTGGAAGGGGGCGATTCACCCCTCCACTTT.

Of note for this clonotype: Given a much more abundant clone one base away, this may be a read error. CDR3 sequence reads: CASSPDRLNTEAFF. CDR3 in DNA: TGCGCCAGCAGCCCGGACAGGCTGAACACTGAAGCTTTCTTT. The J gene is TRBJ1-1, the V gene TRBV5-1, with 7 bases lining up with TRBD1. V shed 4 bases and J 0 bases; nucleotides not matched to a gene: 3. Looked up from germline, CDR1 is SGHRS and CDR2 is YFSETQ. This CDR3 has 14 residues.

This clonotype occurred a few times. The V and J genes are TRBV25-1 and TRBJ2-1, with 14 bases matching TRBD2. Trimming cost V 1 base and J 7 bases; bases outside gene matches: 3. The CDR3 extends over 16 amino acids. CDR1 is MGHDK and CDR2 is SYGVNS in the germline V gene. CDR3 residues: CASSELTSGRGNEQFF. In DNA form, the CDR3 reads TGTGCCAGCAGTGAATTGACTAGCGGGAGGGGAAATGAGCAGTTCTTC.

The sample holds a few counts of this clonotype. The chain combines TRBV29-1 with TRBJ2-1; D is ambiguous. This CDR3 region has 14 residues. Germline V gene data show CDR1 as SQVTM and CDR2 as ANQGSEA. V lost 6 bases and J 0 bases, leaving 12 bases between the germline ends. The CDR3 DNA sequence: TGCAGCGTAGACCGCGACTCCTCCTACAATGAGCAGTTCTTC. Residues: CSVDRDSSYNEQFF.